Listed here are 19 T cell receptor beta chains from one sample, sequenced in a study of OX40 agonist ivuxolimab in advanced cancers. Data came from immunoSEQ multiplex PCR; TCRdb stores just in-frame clones and leaves some out. The data hold tens of thousands of clones, with 85% to 90% observed a single time. Source: CD4+ or CD8+ T cells sorted from blood, taken in a trial of the OX40 agonist ivuxolimab. All receptors come from an adult with an advanced solid tumor such as melanoma, head and neck, liver or kidney cancer.

The chain employs TRBV4-1 and TRBJ2-6; D gene ambiguous. V lost 3 bases to trimming and J lost 1 base, with 7 bases between them. Germline assignment: CDR1 MGHRA and CDR2 YSYEKL. The CDR3 is 15 residues long. The CDR3 DNA reads TGCGCCAGCAGCCATACATTATCTGGGGCCAACGTCCTGACTTTC. This translates into CASSHTLSGANVLTF.

The chain combines TRBV2 with TRBJ1-2; 8 bases map to TRBD1. The CDR3 extends over 15 amino acids. V was pared by 1 base and J by 3 bases, with 4 bases of the junction left unmatched. Germline V gives CDR1 SNHLY, CDR2 FYNNEI. This CDR3 is CASSEEDRVDYGYTF. The CDR3 DNA is TGTGCCAGCAGTGAAGAGGACAGGGTCGACTATGGCTACACCTTC.

The genes are TRBV6-4 and TRBJ2-5; possibly TRBD1 for D (6 bases). The V gene's germline CDR1 is MRHNA and CDR2 SNTAGT. This CDR3 contains 14 residues. Trimming took 4 bases from V and 5 from J, leaving 14 bases between them. The CDR3 nucleotides are TGTGCCAGCAGTGCGCAGGGGCCGGTGGAGACCCAGTACTTC. This encodes CASSAQGPVETQYF.

V is TRBV7-9 and J is TRBJ2-1; 11 bases map to TRBD2. The CDR3 extends over 15 amino acids. The V gene's germline CDR1 is SEHNR and CDR2 FQNEAQ (reference sequence). Unmatched junction bases numbered 9, after V lost 4 bases and J lost 10 bases. The CDR3 reads CASSSIAGGPGEQFF. CDR3 DNA sequence: TGTGCCAGCAGCTCTATAGCGGGGGGGCCAGGGGAGCAGTTCTTC.

The genes are TRBV5-4 and TRBJ1-1; no clear D. CDR1 is SGHNT and CDR2 is YYREEE in the germline V gene (reference sequence). This CDR3 is built from 13 residues. Trimming removed 1 base from V and 0 bases from J, with 4 bases in between. The CDR3 DNA sequence: TGTGCCAGCAGCTTGACGATGAACACTGAAGCTTTCTTT. Translating gives CASSLTMNTEAFF.

This chain connects TRBV29-1 to TRBJ1-1; D ambiguous. Between the trimmed V and J ends, which lost 0 bases and 8 bases, there was a span of 13 bases. Per germline, CDR1 SQVTM and CDR2 ANQGSEA. This CDR3 spans 13 amino acids. CDR3 in amino acids: CSVEDSTSGEAFF. CDR3 DNA sequence: TGCAGCGTTGAAGATTCGACCTCGGGAGAAGCTTTCTTT.

The chain joins TRBV10-3 to TRBJ2-7; a possible D gene is TRBD1 (6 bases). There are 16 residues in the CDR3. Germline V gene data show CDR1 as ENHRY and CDR2 as SYGVKD. V gave up 2 bases and J gave up 0 bases, with 14 bases separating them. CDR3 DNA: TGTGCCATCAGTGAGGCCCTGACAGGCGACTCCTACGAGCAGTACTTC. It codes for CAISEALTGDSYEQYF.

The chain joins TRBV29-1 to TRBJ2-1; perhaps TRBD2 as D (7 bases). Germline V lookup: CDR1 SQVTM, CDR2 ANQGSEA. The CDR3 spans 16 residues. The V gene lost 6 bases and the J gene lost 5 bases, with 23 bases spanning the gap. CDR3 bases: TGCAGCGTCGAGGGGGGGCCAAACCTGCGGCACAATGAGCAGTTCTTC. This sequence encodes CSVEGGPNLRHNEQFF.

The rearrangement links TRBV5-6 to TRBJ1-1; a weak D match, TRBD1 (5 bases). The germline CDR1 and CDR2 sequences are SGHDT and YYEEEE. The CDR3 extends over 13 amino acids. Trimming left V 4 bases short and J 0 bases short, with 7 bases between. CDR3 nucleotide sequence: TGTGCCAGCAGCGGGGGGATGAACACTGAAGCTTTCTTT. Protein product: CASSGGMNTEAFF. The full variable domain, its missing parts supplied by reference TRBV5-6 and TRBJ1-1, is DAGVTQSPTHLIKTRGQQVTLRCSPKSGHDTVSWYQQALGQGPQFIFQYYEEEERQRGNFPDRFSGHQFPNYSSELNVNALLLGDSALYLCASSGGMNTEAFFGQGTRLTVV.

The chain carries TRBV7-8 and TRBJ2-2; TRBD2 might be the D (6 bases). The CDR3 has 17 residues. The V end was cut by 5 bases, the J end by 1 base, with 17 bases between. From germline, CDR1 is SGHVS and CDR2 FQNEAQ. CDR3 sequence (DNA): TGTGCCAGCAGCCGCGCCGGGACTCCCCGGAACACCGGGGAGCTGTTTTTT. Amino acids: CASSRAGTPRNTGELFF.

The chain has TRBV9 and TRBJ1-1; 8 bases fit TRBD1. CDR3 length equals 13 residues. From germline, CDR1 is SGDLS and CDR2 YYNGEE. J was trimmed by 6 bases and V by 3 bases; bases with no gene match: 4. CDR3 DNA sequence: TGTGCCAGCAGCGGGGGACAGGCTCCTGAAGCTTTCTTT. Translated, it gives CASSGGQAPEAFF.

This clone has only one observation. V and J are TRBV30 and TRBJ2-2, with TRBD1 as a possible D gene (6 bases). The germline CDR1 and CDR2 sequences are GTSNPN and SVGIG (reference sequence). The CDR3 is made up of 14 amino acids. V lost 5 bases and J 4 bases, leaving 14 bases between the germline ends. The chain's CDR3 is CAWGLVRGTGELFF. DNA of the CDR3: TGTGCCTGGGGGTTGGTCAGGGGCACCGGGGAGCTGTTTTTT.

CDR3 sequence reads: CATSRESWSTDTQYF. CDR3 DNA: TGTGCCACCAGCAGAGAGTCATGGAGCACAGATACGCAGTATTTT. The chain employs TRBV15 and TRBJ2-3, with no clear D. CDR1 and CDR2 from the germline V gene are LNHNV and YYDKDF (reference sequence). V was shortened by 0 bases and J by 0 bases, with 7 bases between the two germline ends. The CDR3 sequence is 15 residues long.

The rearrangement links TRBV27 to TRBJ2-1; possible D gene TRBD1, 6 bases. V lost 3 bases and J lost 0, with 9 bases in between. CDR3 length equals 15 residues. Germline V gene data show CDR1 as MNHEY and CDR2 as SMNVEV (reference sequence). The CDR3 region has the DNA TGTGCCAGCAGTTTGCAGGGGAGCTCCTACAATGAGCAGTTCTTC. Encoded protein: CASSLQGSSYNEQFF.

J is TRBJ2-7 and V is TRBV9; D may be TRBD2 (6 bases). This CDR3 spans 16 amino acids. V lost 4 bases and J 0 bases, leaving 17 bases between the germline ends. The germline gives CDR1 SGDLS, CDR2 YYNGEE. DNA of the CDR3: TGTGCCAGCAGCCCCCGGGACTTACAGCTCTCCTACGAGCAGTACTTC. This sequence encodes CASSPRDLQLSYEQYF.

The rearrangement joins TRBV9 to TRBJ1-1, with no clear D. V lost 2 bases and J 0 bases, leaving 8 bases between the germline ends. The CDR3 totals 14 residues. The germline CDR1 and CDR2 sequences are SGDLS and YYNGEE. In DNA form, the CDR3 reads TGTGCCAGCAGCGTCGGACTTATGAACACTGAAGCTTTCTTT. Translated: CASSVGLMNTEAFF.

The V and J genes are TRBV13 and TRBJ1-2; TRBD1 matches 7 bases. V shed 4 bases and J 3 bases; nucleotides not matched to a gene: 8. Germline values: CDR1 PRHDT, CDR2 FYEKMQ (reference sequence). This CDR3 is 15 amino acids long. In nucleotides, the CDR3 is TGTGCCAGCAGCTCGATCCAAGGGGGCGACTATGGCTACACCTTC. It translates to CASSSIQGGDYGYTF.

This rearrangement joins TRBV5-1 to TRBJ2-2; TRBD2 aligns across 7 bases. Trimming took 6 bases from V and 6 from J; bases not matched to a gene: 2. The CDR3 runs 12 residues. Germline CDR1 reads SGHRS; CDR2 reads YFSETQ. The CDR3 nucleotides read TGCGCCAGCATGGGGGGGGCCGGGGAGCTGTTTTTT. Its protein is CASMGGAGELFF.

The V gene is TRBV27, the J gene TRBJ2-3; D is ambiguous. V was clipped by 6 bases and J by 0 bases, with 13 bases between them. The CDR3 length is 15 residues. Germline V CDR1 and CDR2: MNHEY, SMNVEV (reference sequence). The chain's CDR3 is CASSYDPPSTDTQYF. The CDR3 nucleotides read TGTGCCAGCAGCTATGACCCGCCTAGCACAGATACGCAGTATTTT.